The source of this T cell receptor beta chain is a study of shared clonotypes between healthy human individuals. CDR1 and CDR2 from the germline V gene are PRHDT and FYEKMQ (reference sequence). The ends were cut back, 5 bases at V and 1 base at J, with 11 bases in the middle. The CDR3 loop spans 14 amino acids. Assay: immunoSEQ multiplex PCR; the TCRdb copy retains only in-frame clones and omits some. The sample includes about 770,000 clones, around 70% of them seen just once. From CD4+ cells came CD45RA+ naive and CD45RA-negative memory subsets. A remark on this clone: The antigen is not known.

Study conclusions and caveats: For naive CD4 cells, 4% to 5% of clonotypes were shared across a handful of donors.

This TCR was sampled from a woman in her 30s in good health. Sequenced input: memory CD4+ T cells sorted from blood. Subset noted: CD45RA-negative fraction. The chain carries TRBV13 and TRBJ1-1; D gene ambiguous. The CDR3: CASSTRRQNTEAFF. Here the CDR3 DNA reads TGTGCCAGCAGCACGAGGAGACAGAACACTGAAGCTTTCTTT.